This entry lists 19 T cell receptor beta chains sequenced from one sample in a study of T cell responses to AZD1222 COVID-19 vaccine. The method was immunoSEQ multiplex PCR; TCRdb's version includes in-frame clones alone and lacks a portion of them. The sample has 110,000 to 150,000 clones; over 90% are singletons. The material sequenced was peripheral blood, taken on day 0 of AZD1222 vaccination. These receptors all stem from an adult in good health.

In DNA, the CDR3 is TGCGCCAGCAGTGAGAGGGTTCTAGATAATGAGCAGTTCTTC. This sequence encodes CASSERVLDNEQFF. J is TRBJ2-1 and V is TRBV10-1; D is undetermined. The germline gives CDR1 WNHNN, CDR2 SYGVQD (reference sequence). This CDR3 region has 14 residues. Trimming took 2 bases from V and 7 from J, leaving 12 bases between them.

The V gene is TRBV18, the J gene TRBJ2-1; D unresolved. The CDR3 loop spans 13 amino acids. The ends were cut back, 0 bases at V and 3 bases at J, with 3 bases in the middle. Germline V gene lookup returns CDR1 KGHSH and CDR2 LQKENI. CDR3 bases: TGTGCCAGCTCACCACCCTACTACAATGAGCAGTTCTTC. This sequence encodes CASSPPYYNEQFF.

The chain recombines TRBV11-3 with TRBJ2-1; D unresolved. The ends were cut back, 0 bases at V and 5 bases at J, with 5 bases in the middle. Germline CDR1 SGHNT, CDR2 YENEEA. The CDR3 is made up of 13 amino acids. The CDR3, as DNA: TGTGCCAGCAGCTTAGACGTAAACAATGAGCAGTTCTTC. Its translation: CASSLDVNNEQFF.

V and J are TRBV14 and TRBJ2-1, with 9 positions matching TRBD2. Germline CDR1 SGHDN, CDR2 FVKESK. This CDR3 has 15 residues. With V trimmed by 2 bases and J by 4 bases, 3 bases remained unmatched. The CDR3 nucleotides are TGTGCCAGCAGCCAAAGTCTAGCGGGATACAATGAGCAGTTCTTC. Translating it yields CASSQSLAGYNEQFF.

The chain carries TRBV5-5 and TRBJ1-4, with D hard to call. Germline V gives CDR1 SGHKS, CDR2 YYEKEE (reference sequence). The CDR3 runs 14 residues. Trimming left V 0 bases short and J 4 bases short, with 7 bases between. CDR3 in amino acids: CASSLESVNEKLFF. CDR3 bases: TGTGCCAGCAGCTTGGAATCAGTTAATGAAAAACTGTTTTTT.

This rearrangement joins TRBV30 to TRBJ1-1, with D perhaps TRBD1 (6 bases). The CDR3 runs to 15 residues. Trimming stripped 1 base from V and 0 bases from J, with 12 bases between. CDR1 GTSNPN and CDR2 SVGIG come from the germline V gene (reference sequence). In DNA, the CDR3 is TGTGCCTGGAGTGCAATCAGGACAGTGAACACTGAAGCTTTCTTT. It codes for CAWSAIRTVNTEAFF.

The genes are TRBV27 and TRBJ1-5, with D unclear. Trimming left V 6 bases short and J 1 base short, with 10 bases between. The CDR3 is 14 residues long. CDR1 MNHEY and CDR2 SMNVEV come from the germline V gene (reference sequence). The CDR3 here is CASSPTLSNQPQHF. DNA for the CDR3: TGTGCCAGCAGCCCGACTCTAAGCAATCAGCCCCAGCATTTT.

Only a few counts were recorded for this clone. J is TRBJ1-1 and V is TRBV15, with D maybe TRBD1 (6 bases). This CDR3 is 15 amino acids long. Germline V gene data show CDR1 as LNHNV and CDR2 as YYDKDF (reference sequence). V shed 0 bases and J shed 4 bases, with 12 bases lying between them. The CDR3 DNA follows: TGTGCCACCAGCAGAGATCGGGGGGCTTTCACTGAAGCTTTCTTT. It translates to CATSRDRGAFTEAFF.

The CDR3 region is CAWSPGSSGNTIYF. The CDR3 DNA is TGTGCCTGGAGCCCCGGGAGCTCTGGAAACACCATATATTTT. The rearrangement links TRBV30 to TRBJ1-3, with unresolved D. With 3 bases removed from V and 0 bases from J, the gap between germline ends came to 9 bases. Germline V gene sequence: CDR1 GTSNPN, CDR2 SVGIG (reference sequence). The CDR3 loop spans 14 amino acids.

Here the CDR3 DNA reads TGCGCCAGCAGCTTAAGGACAGATACGCAGTATTTT. Translation: CASSLRTDTQYF. The chain uses TRBV5-1 and TRBJ2-3, with D unresolved. V was clipped by 2 bases and J by 3 bases, with 4 bases between them. CDR3 size: 12 residues. In germline, CDR1 is SGHRS, CDR2 YFSETQ.

The chain combines TRBV5-1 with TRBJ2-3; D not resolved. Trimming pared 3 bases from V and 2 bases from J, leaving 1 base between. CDR1 is SGHRS, CDR2 YFSETQ, per germline. The CDR3 runs 11 residues. The CDR3 spells CASSSTDTQYF. DNA of the CDR3: TGCGCCAGCAGCTCCACAGATACGCAGTATTTT.

The gene calls are TRBV3-1 (or the pseudogene TRBV3-2) and TRBJ2-7; D may be TRBD2 (5 bases). Trimming shortened V by 0 bases and J by 7 bases, and 10 bases separated the two germline ends. Germline CDR1 is LGHDT and CDR2 is YNNKEL (reference sequence). CDR3 length: 13 residues. The CDR3, as DNA: TGTGCCAGCAGCCAAGACGCATCGGGGGAGCAGTACTTC. Protein sequence: CASSQDASGEQYF.

This sequence joins TRBV5-4 and TRBJ1-2, with 7 bases matching TRBD1. Germline loops: CDR1 SGHNT, CDR2 YYREEE (reference sequence). This CDR3 is 14 amino acids long. With V trimmed by 3 bases and J by 8 bases, 10 bases remained unmatched. The DNA for the CDR3 is TGTGCCAGCAGCTACCTCAGGGGGAGGAGGGGCTACACCTTC. Translated, it gives CASSYLRGRRGYTF. Filled out from reference TRBV5-4 and TRBJ1-2, the complete variable domain reads ETGVTQSPTHLIKTRGQQVTLRCSSQSGHNTVSWYQQALGQGPQFIFQYYREEENGRGNFPPRFSGLQFPNYSSELNVNALELDDSALYLCASSYLRGRRGYTFGSGTRLTVV.

CDR3 coding DNA: TGCGCCAGCAGCCAAGATCGGCGTGACAGCGAAGCTTTCTTT. Translating it yields CASSQDRRDSEAFF. The chain uses TRBV4-1 and TRBJ1-1, with D maybe TRBD1 (5 bases). Per germline, CDR1 MGHRA and CDR2 YSYEKL. This CDR3 spans 14 amino acids. The V end was cut by 0 bases, the J end by 8 bases, with 13 bases between.

This clone was observed a single time. The chain employs TRBV6-1 and TRBJ2-7; TRBD2 might be the D (6 bases). V lost 3 bases to trimming and J lost 4 bases, with 19 bases between them. The germline CDR1 and CDR2 sequences are MNHNS and SASEGT. This CDR3 contains 16 residues. CDR3 DNA sequence: TGTGCCAGCAGTGAGTACTGGTCGGGAGCGGAATACGAGCAGTACTTC. Its translation is CASSEYWSGAEYEQYF.

The table lists this clone with a count of one. The J gene is TRBJ2-1, the V gene TRBV5-1, with 9 positions matching TRBD2. The germline gives CDR1 SGHRS, CDR2 YFSETQ. The CDR3 has 15 residues. The ends lost 3 bases at V and 3 bases at J; junction bases unmatched: 4. The CDR3 bases are TGCGCCAGCAGCTCCTTAGCGGGAGACTACAATGAGCAGTTCTTC. Protein: CASSSLAGDYNEQFF. Together with reference TRBV5-1 and TRBJ2-1, the CDR3 gives the full variable domain: KAGVTQTPRYLIKTRGQQVTLSCSPISGHRSVSWYQQTPGQGLQFLFEYFSETQRNKGNFPGRFSGRQFSNSRSEMNVSTLELGDSALYLCASSSLAGDYNEQFFGPGTRLTVL.

This chain connects TRBV7-8 to TRBJ1-2; unclear D gene. This CDR3 has 13 amino acids. V was clipped by 1 base and J by 0 bases, with 3 bases between them. Germline V gene sequence: CDR1 SGHVS, CDR2 FQNEAQ. The CDR3 region has the DNA TGTGCCAGCAGCTTAGGGCCTAACTATGGCTACACCTTC. This gives the protein CASSLGPNYGYTF.

The chain carries TRBV4-2 and TRBJ2-1, with 8 nucleotides matching TRBD2. CDR3 length: 16 amino acids. Germline assignment: CDR1 LGHNA and CDR2 YNFKEQ. V shed 0 bases and J 7 bases; nucleotides not matched to a gene: 8. The CDR3 coding sequence is TGTGCCAGCAGCCAAGATTCCGGGAGGGCCGCGAATGAGCAGTTCTTC. Residues: CASSQDSGRAANEQFF.

The rearrangement joins TRBV5-1 to TRBJ2-1, with 10 positions matching TRBD2. CDR1 is SGHRS, CDR2 YFSETQ, per germline. Trimming at V came to 4 bases and at J to 5 bases, leaving 6 bases not matched to a gene. The CDR3 runs 15 residues. CDR3 amino acids: CASSIELAGNNEQFF. The CDR3 DNA reads as TGCGCCAGCAGCATCGAACTAGCGGGAAACAATGAGCAGTTCTTC.